This is a list of T cell receptor beta chains from one sample in a study of T cells in Graves' hyperthyroidism and ophthalmopathy. TCRdb recomputed calls from the multiplex PCR reads with MiXCR, one row per CDR3 protein. The sample shows hundreds of thousands of distinct CDR3 sequences, 14% to 15% of them seen only once. Sequencing used blood. The receptors stem from a young woman with Graves' hyperthyroidism. CDR3s include the opening cysteine and the closing phenylalanine or tryptophan. Each record gives: D gene, clone size, V gene, J gene, CDR3 protein, CDR3 DNA. A D gene is named only where the DNA matches it firmly. Size is stated for part of the rows, as once, few or many counts, or as a class when the clone is expanded.

D gene: NA
clone size: many
V gene: TRBV20-1
J gene: TRBJ2-5
CDR3 protein: CSASDLAEGGQTQYF
CDR3 DNA: TGCAGTGCTAGCGATCTCGCGGAGGGTGGGCAGACCCAGTACTTC

D gene: NA
clone size: NA
V gene: TRBV7-9
J gene: TRBJ2-1
CDR3 protein: CASSLALVLYNEQFF
CDR3 DNA: TGTGCCAGCAGCTTAGCCCTAGTATTATACAATGAGCAGTTCTTC

D gene: NA
clone size: many
V gene: TRBV10-3
J gene: TRBJ1-1
CDR3 protein: CAISESTGSAEAFF
CDR3 DNA: TGTGCCATCAGTGAGTCAACCGGGAGCGCTGAAGCTTTCTTT

D gene: NA
clone size: many
V gene: TRBV11-1
J gene: TRBJ2-1
CDR3 protein: CASSFEGTARGDEQFF
CDR3 DNA: TGTGCCAGCAGCTTTGAGGGAACGGCCAGGGGTGATGAGCAGTTCTTC

D gene: NA
clone size: many
V gene: TRBV28
J gene: TRBJ1-5
CDR3 protein: CASSSPGRQGMGQPQHF
CDR3 DNA: TGTGCCAGCAGTTCCCCCGGTCGCCAGGGGATGGGTCAGCCCCAGCATTTT

D gene: NA
clone size: many
V gene: TRBV6-1
J gene: TRBJ1-4
CDR3 protein: CASSPSGQGEKLFF
CDR3 DNA: TGTGCCAGCAGTCCCAGTGGGCAAGGGGAAAAACTGTTTTTT

D gene: NA
clone size: NA
V gene: TRBV6-5
J gene: TRBJ2-3
CDR3 protein: CASSYSFRGGADTQYF
CDR3 DNA: TGTGCCAGCAGTTACTCATTCAGGGGGGGCGCAGATACGCAGTATTTT

D gene: NA
clone size: NA
V gene: TRBV27
J gene: TRBJ1-2
CDR3 protein: CASSLNQNYGYTF
CDR3 DNA: TGTGCCAGCAGTCTAAACCAGAACTATGGCTACACCTTC

D gene: TRBD1
clone size: NA
V gene: TRBV9
J gene: TRBJ2-2
CDR3 protein: CASSVGTGGAGYGELFF
CDR3 DNA: TGTGCCAGCAGCGTAGGGACAGGGGGCGCCGGATACGGGGAGCTGTTTTTT

D gene: NA
clone size: NA
V gene: TRBV27
J gene: TRBJ2-7
CDR3 protein: CASSSWGNTYEQYF
CDR3 DNA: TGTGCCAGCAGTTCGTGGGGCAATACCTACGAGCAGTACTTC

D gene: TRBD1
clone size: many
V gene: TRBV18
J gene: TRBJ2-7
CDR3 protein: CASSPKGQGAYEQYF
CDR3 DNA: TGTGCCAGCTCACCCAAAGGACAGGGGGCCTACGAGCAGTACTTC

D gene: NA
clone size: few
V gene: TRBV14
J gene: TRBJ2-7
CDR3 protein: CASSLQTDLRFYEQYF
CDR3 DNA: TGTGCCAGCAGCCTTCAGACAGACCTACGATTCTACGAGCAGTACTTC

D gene: TRBD1
clone size: many
V gene: TRBV5-6
J gene: TRBJ2-5
CDR3 protein: CASSPDRGYQETQYF
CDR3 DNA: TGTGCCAGCAGCCCAGACAGGGGCTACCAAGAGACCCAGTACTTC

D gene: TRBD2
clone size: few
V gene: TRBV10-3
J gene: TRBJ2-7
CDR3 protein: CAISESVRAGVYEQYF
CDR3 DNA: TGTGCCATCAGTGAGTCAGTTCGAGCGGGAGTCTACGAGCAGTACTTC

D gene: NA
clone size: many
V gene: TRBV28
J gene: TRBJ1-2
CDR3 protein: CASSSQDMRYGYTF
CDR3 DNA: TGTGCCAGCAGTTCCCAAGATATGAGATATGGCTACACCTTC

D gene: TRBD2
clone size: NA
V gene: TRBV10-3
J gene: TRBJ2-4
CDR3 protein: CAINRAQAGKAKNIQYF
CDR3 DNA: TGTGCCATCAACCGGGCCCAAGCGGGAAAGGCCAAAAACATTCAGTACTTC

D gene: NA
clone size: many
V gene: TRBV5-1
J gene: TRBJ1-1
CDR3 protein: CASSLAWGTEAFF
CDR3 DNA: TGCGCCAGCAGCTTGGCCTGGGGGACTGAAGCTTTCTTT

D gene: NA
clone size: NA
V gene: TRBV5-1
J gene: TRBJ2-3
CDR3 protein: CASSLSGGADTQYF
CDR3 DNA: TGCGCCAGCAGCTTGAGCGGTGGTGCAGATACGCAGTATTTT

D gene: NA
clone size: NA
V gene: TRBV9
J gene: TRBJ2-2
CDR3 protein: CASSVDDRWPGELFF
CDR3 DNA: TGTGCCAGCAGCGTAGACGACAGGTGGCCCGGGGAGCTGTTTTTT

D gene: NA
clone size: many
V gene: TRBV12-5
J gene: TRBJ2-1
CDR3 protein: CASASGAIYNEQFF
CDR3 DNA: TGTGCTAGTGCCTCCGGGGCAATCTACAATGAGCAGTTCTTC

D gene: NA
clone size: few
V gene: TRBV19
J gene: TRBJ2-7
CDR3 protein: CASSIVLGENYEQYF
CDR3 DNA: TGTGCCAGTAGTATTGTTCTGGGCGAAAACTACGAGCAGTACTTC

D gene: TRBD2
clone size: many
V gene: TRBV6-2/TRBV6-3
J gene: TRBJ2-2
CDR3 protein: CASRGSGTIWDGELFF
CDR3 DNA: TGTGCCAGCAGGGGGAGCGGGACTATCTGGGACGGGGAGCTGTTTTTT

D gene: TRBD1
clone size: NA
V gene: TRBV20-1
J gene: TRBJ2-7
CDR3 protein: CSAEGTGDPYEQYF
CDR3 DNA: TGCAGTGCTGAAGGGACAGGGGACCCCTACGAGCAGTACTTC

D gene: NA
clone size: many
V gene: TRBV12-3/TRBV12-4
J gene: TRBJ1-1
CDR3 protein: CASSSRGDTEAFF
CDR3 DNA: TGTGCCAGCAGTTCTCGGGGGGACACTGAAGCTTTCTTT

D gene: TRBD2
clone size: few
V gene: TRBV20-1
J gene: TRBJ2-7
CDR3 protein: CSARTSGSGEQYF
CDR3 DNA: TGCAGTGCTCGGACTAGCGGGAGTGGCGAGCAGTACTTC

D gene: NA
clone size: NA
V gene: TRBV5-1
J gene: TRBJ1-3
CDR3 protein: CASSPIGESGNTIYF
CDR3 DNA: TGCGCCAGCAGCCCGATAGGGGAATCTGGAAACACCATATATTTT

D gene: NA
clone size: few
V gene: TRBV6-5
J gene: TRBJ2-4
CDR3 protein: CASSYGENIQYF
CDR3 DNA: TGTGCCAGCAGTTACGGCGAAAACATTCAGTACTTC